The table lists the clone carrying this T cell receptor beta chain with many counts. What it recognizes is unknown. The read ends 3 residues shy of where the CDR3 ends; the end is completed using the germline J gene. Produced via immunoSEQ multiplex PCR; TCRdb's table is partial and in-frame only. The table lists approximately 56,000 clones, no singletons, with just over 2% in the top ten. This specimen comes from a study of T cell clonality in common variable immunodeficiency. Broader study findings: Common variable immunodeficiency TCR beta sequences reportedly had fewer deletions and N-nucleotide insertions.

The V end was cut by 6 bases, the J end by 9 bases, with 9 bases between. Germline V gene sequence: CDR1 LNHDA, CDR2 SQIVND (reference sequence). This CDR3 contains 11 residues. Sequences were obtained from peripheral blood mononuclear cells. V usage is TRBV19 and J usage is TRBJ2-1; no firm D call. The clonotype originates from a person aged 18 to 75 in good health. The sequenced CDR3 bases are TGTGCCAGTAGCTCACGTAGTGAG. Protein sequence: CASSSRSE. From start to end, the CDR3 is CASSSRSEQFF.